Listed below are T cell receptor beta chains from one sample, sequenced in a study of blood T cell repertoires in COVID-19. Sequencing used immunoSEQ multiplex PCR; TCRdb keeps in-frame clones, though not all of them. This table holds a few hundred thousand clones, more than 80% found once. Sequenced sample: peripheral blood. The receptors stem from a man aged 25-45 years who had recovered from COVID-19. The CDR3 runs from the conserved cysteine through the conserved F or W. A D gene is named only where the DNA matches it firmly. For some rows the clone size is stated as once, few or many, or as a class when expanded; others skip it.

size: -; V: TRBV18; J: TRBJ1-4; D: TRBD1; DNA: TGTGCCAGCTCACCACGAAGCGGGACAGGGAATGAAAAACTGTTTTTT; CDR3: CASSPRSGTGNEKLFF
size: -; V: TRBV2; J: TRBJ2-3; D: TRBD2; DNA: TGTGCCAGCAGTGTAGGGCGGGGGGGCACAGATACGCAGTATTTT; CDR3: CASSVGRGGTDTQYF
size: -; V: TRBV11-2; J: TRBJ2-1; D: TRBD2; DNA: TGTGCCAGCACCCCTCTAGCGGGGGCTTACAATGAGCAGTTCTTC; CDR3: CASTPLAGAYNEQFF
size: -; V: TRBV6-6; J: TRBJ2-2; D: -; DNA: TGTGCCAGCACCGAAAATGGGGGGATATACACCGGGGAGCTGTTTTTT; CDR3: CASTENGGIYTGELFF
size: -; V: TRBV5-6; J: TRBJ2-2; D: TRBD1; DNA: TGTGCCAGCAGCCGACAGGGGAACACCGGGGAGCTGTTTTTT; CDR3: CASSRQGNTGELFF
size: -; V: TRBV5-4; J: TRBJ2-1; D: -; DNA: TGTGCCAGCACCCTGCAGGCAGGAACCTACAATGAGCAGTTCTTC; CDR3: CASTLQAGTYNEQFF
size: few; V: TRBV7-9; J: TRBJ2-7; D: -; DNA: TGTGCCAGCAGCTACGCCAGGGTCGATGAGCAGTACTTC; CDR3: CASSYARVDEQYF
size: -; V: TRBV5-1; J: TRBJ2-3; D: TRBD1; DNA: TGCGCCAGCAGTCGCTCCGGGACAGGGAGGGGAGCAGATACGCAGTATTTT; CDR3: CASSRSGTGRGADTQYF
size: -; V: TRBV6-5; J: TRBJ2-7; D: TRBD1; DNA: TGTGCCAGCAGATGGGGACAGGGGGCGTACGAGCAGTACTTC; CDR3: CASRWGQGAYEQYF
size: -; V: TRBV27; J: TRBJ2-5; D: TRBD1; DNA: TGTGCCAGCAGTCGGGACAGAAAAGAGACTCAGTACTTC; CDR3: CASSRDRKETQYF
size: -; V: TRBV3-1/TRBV3-2; J: TRBJ1-5; D: -; DNA: TGTGCCAGCAGCCTATTTCTTCCGACAACCCGCAATCAGCCCCAGCATTTT; CDR3: CASSLFLPTTRNQPQHF
size: -; V: TRBV11-2; J: TRBJ1-3; D: TRBD1; DNA: TGTGCCAGCAGCTTAGGGGACAGGGGGCTTGGAAACACCATATATTTT; CDR3: CASSLGDRGLGNTIYF
size: -; V: TRBV10-3; J: TRBJ1-6; D: TRBD1; DNA: TGTGCCATCAGGGGCAGGGGGGAATCACCCCTCCACTTT; CDR3: CAIRGRGESPLHF
size: -; V: TRBV5-4; J: TRBJ2-3; D: -; DNA: TGTGCCAGCAGCTTGGAGAGGTACACAGATACGCAGTATTTT; CDR3: CASSLERYTDTQYF
size: once; V: TRBV6-5; J: TRBJ1-5; D: -; DNA: TGTGCCAGCAGTCGCGGTCTGGGGCCCCAGCATTTT; CDR3: CASSRGLGPQHF
size: -; V: TRBV12-3/TRBV12-4; J: TRBJ2-7; D: -; DNA: TGTGCCAGCAGTTTCTCAGGGCTCGACGAGCAGTACTTC; CDR3: CASSFSGLDEQYF
size: -; V: TRBV7-9; J: TRBJ2-1; D: TRBD2; DNA: TGTGCCAGCAGCTGGGAGGGACTTCACAATGAGCAGTTCTTC; CDR3: CASSWEGLHNEQFF
size: -; V: TRBV12-5; J: TRBJ2-5; D: -; DNA: TGTGCTAGTGGTTTGGGGCCACGAGAGACCCAGTACTTC; CDR3: CASGLGPRETQYF
size: -; V: TRBV9; J: TRBJ2-7; D: -; DNA: TGTGCCAGCAGCCCACAGGGCCTAACCTACGAGCAGTACTTC; CDR3: CASSPQGLTYEQYF
size: -; V: TRBV4-3; J: TRBJ1-1; D: -; DNA: TGCGCCAGCAGCCAAGCCTTGGACAGCATAAACACTGAAGCTTTCTTT; CDR3: CASSQALDSINTEAFF
size: -; V: TRBV19; J: TRBJ1-1; D: TRBD1; DNA: TGTGCCAGTAGTATAAAACAGGGGGGAAGCGCTGAAGCTTTCTTT; CDR3: CASSIKQGGSAEAFF
size: -; V: TRBV6-5; J: TRBJ2-7; D: TRBD1; DNA: TGTGCCAGCATCCGACAGGGGGCTTCCTACGAGCAGTACTTC; CDR3: CASIRQGASYEQYF
size: -; V: TRBV30; J: TRBJ2-2; D: -; DNA: TGTGCCTGGAGTGTGCCCGGCACCGGGGAGCTGTTTTTT; CDR3: CAWSVPGTGELFF
size: -; V: TRBV27; J: TRBJ2-1; D: -; DNA: TGTGCCAGTAAAACAGGTAGCTCCTACAATGAGCAGTTCTTC; CDR3: CASKTGSSYNEQFF
size: -; V: TRBV4-1; J: TRBJ2-2; D: TRBD2; DNA: TGCGCCAGCAGCCAAGAGTCTAGCGGGGGGACGAACACCGGGGAGCTGTTTTTT; CDR3: CASSQESSGGTNTGELFF
size: -; V: TRBV28; J: TRBJ1-1; D: TRBD1; DNA: TGTGCCAGCAGTTTTTTCGGACAGGGACCGAACACTGAAGCTTTCTTT; CDR3: CASSFFGQGPNTEAFF
size: -; V: TRBV9; J: TRBJ2-3; D: TRBD1; DNA: TGTGCCAGCTTAAAGGGGGACAGACCCACAGATACGCAGTATTTT; CDR3: CASLKGDRPTDTQYF